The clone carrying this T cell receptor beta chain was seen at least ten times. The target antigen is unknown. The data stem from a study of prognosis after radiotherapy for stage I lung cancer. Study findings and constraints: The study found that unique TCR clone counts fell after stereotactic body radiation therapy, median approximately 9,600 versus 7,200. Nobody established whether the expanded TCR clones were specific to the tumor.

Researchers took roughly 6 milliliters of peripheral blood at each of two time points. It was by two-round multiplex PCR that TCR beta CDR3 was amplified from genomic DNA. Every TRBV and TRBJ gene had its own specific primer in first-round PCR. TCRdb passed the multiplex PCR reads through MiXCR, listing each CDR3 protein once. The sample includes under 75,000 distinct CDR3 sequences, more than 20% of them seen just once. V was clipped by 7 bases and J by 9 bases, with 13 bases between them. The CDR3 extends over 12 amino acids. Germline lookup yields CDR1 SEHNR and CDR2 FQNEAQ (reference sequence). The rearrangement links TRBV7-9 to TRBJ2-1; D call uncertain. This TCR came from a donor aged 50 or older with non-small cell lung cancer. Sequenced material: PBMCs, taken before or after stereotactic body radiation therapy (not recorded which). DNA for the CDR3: TGTGCCAGCATCCCTCTTTCGGGTGAGCAGTTCTTC. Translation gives CASIPLSGEQFF.